These T cell receptor beta chains were read from a single sample in a study of CD8 T cells in ankylosing spondylitis. Each CDR3 protein gets one entry after TCRdb re-called the 5' RACE reads with MiXCR. The table has 25,000 to 30,000 distinct CDR3 sequences, roughly 5.3% seen once. Sequencing used blood, either unsorted or a sorted T cell fraction (not recorded which). Receptor source: a female donor with ankylosing spondylitis or in good health (not recorded which). Each CDR3 is given with its conserved first and last residue. D genes are given only for firm matches. Clone size, where shown, is once, few, many, or a class for clones that have expanded.

TRBV9,.,TRBJ2-1,14,.,CASSVSGEYNEQFF,TGTGCCAGCAGCGTGTCGGGGGAGTACAATGAGCAGTTCTTC
TRBV9,many,TRBJ2-5,14,TRBD2,CASSVGTSQKTQYF,TGTGCCAGCAGCGTGGGGACTAGTCAGAAGACCCAGTACTTC
TRBV9,many,TRBJ2-1,14,TRBD2,CASSVDPSGGPPHF,TGTGCCAGCAGCGTAGATCCCTCGGGGGGGCCTCCTCACTTC
TRBV9,many,TRBJ2-1,18,.,CASSVVGSRGSRKSEQFF,TGTGCCAGCAGCGTAGTAGGTAGTCGGGGAAGTCGCAAAAGTGAGCAGTTCTTC
TRBV9,few,TRBJ1-1,15,.,CASSEGRRETNEAFF,TGTGCCAGCAGCGAGGGACGACGGGAAACTAATGAAGCTTTCTTT
TRBV9,many,TRBJ2-1,16,.,CASSVEGAGARNEQFF,TGTGCCAGCAGCGTAGAGGGGGCGGGGGCGCGGAATGAGCAGTTCTTC
TRBV9,few,TRBJ1-1,13,.,CASSVDPGTEAFF,TGTGCCAGCAGCGTAGATCCGGGAACTGAAGCTTTCTTT
TRBV9,.,TRBJ2-5,14,TRBD1,CASSGGQGGETQYF,TGTGCCAGCAGCGGGGGACAGGGTGGAGAGACCCAGTACTTC
TRBV9,many,TRBJ2-6,16,TRBD1,CASSPDRGPGANVLTF,TGTGCCAGCAGCCCGGACAGGGGACCGGGGGCCAACGTCCTGACTTTC
TRBV9,many,TRBJ1-1,12,.,CASSFRDTEAFF,TGTGCCAGCAGCTTTAGGGACACTGAAGCTTTCTTT
TRBV9,.,TRBJ2-2,14,.,CASSGDRNTGELFF,TGTGCCAGCAGCGGAGATCGGAACACCGGGGAGCTGTTTTTT